This TCR beta chain was documented in a study of memory B cells and T cells in multiple sclerosis. Of note for this clone: No antigen is known for it.

CFSE-dim autoproliferating and CFSE-high non-proliferating T cells from unstimulated culture were sequenced separately. Pooled replicate wells came from around 50 million CFSE-labeled PBMCs cultured less than nine days without stimulus. PBMCs were labeled with 0.5 to 0.65 uM CFSE and cultured without exogenous stimuli. Whole-study results and caveats: Shared clonotype counts depended on differing compartment clone-set sizes and were normalized.

Per the germline V gene, CDR1 is SGHRS and CDR2 is YFSETQ. Between the trimmed V and J ends, which lost 5 bases and 5 bases, there was a span of 11 bases. This CDR3 comprises 13 residues. The protocol was immunoSEQ multiplex PCR, while the TCRdb copy is restricted to in-frame clones and leaves out a portion. The table has fewer than 15,000 clones, just under 85% seen once. The sequence came from a human donor with multiple sclerosis. The sequencing sample was made of PBMCs from blood kept in culture. The rearrangement joins TRBV5-1 to TRBJ2-1; D is tentatively TRBD1 or TRBD2 (5 bases each). The CDR3 DNA is TGCGCCAGCAGTATTGGGACCCACAATGAGCAGTTCTTC. Its translation is CASSIGTHNEQFF.